The 30 T cell receptor beta chains given below trace back to one sample, sequenced in a study of T cell clones after liver transplantation. Assay: immunoSEQ multiplex PCR; the TCRdb copy retains only in-frame clones and omits some. Among 68,000 or so clones listed, 90% to 95% were seen once. This material consisted of CD4+ T cells from blood, taken around 27 months after liver transplant. These receptors were collected from a human patient who received a liver transplant. The T cells may come from the graft donor.

This clone was observed a single time. CDR3 loop: CASSLQGDQPQHF. Written as DNA, the CDR3 is TGTGCCAGCAGCTTACAGGGGGATCAGCCCCAGCATTTT. V is TRBV7-2 and J is TRBJ1-5, with 7 bases identical to TRBD1. The length of the CDR3 is 13 residues. V lost 2 bases and J lost 5; bases outside the gene matches: 0. CDR1 SGHTA and CDR2 FQGNSA come from the germline V gene.

This chain connects TRBV10-2 to TRBJ2-7, with 8 bases aligning to TRBD1. The CDR3 covers 15 residues. CDR1 is WSHSY, CDR2 SAAADI, per germline. J lost 5 bases, V lost 6 bases, and 12 bases had no gene match. This chain's CDR3 is CASRFGGTGLNEQYF. The CDR3 DNA is TGCGCCAGCAGATTTGGGGGGACAGGACTCAACGAGCAGTACTTC.

The chain uses TRBV19 and TRBJ2-1; 11 nucleotides align to TRBD2. The junction had 5 bases not matched to a gene; V was cut back by 3 bases and J by 4 bases. Per the germline V gene, CDR1 is LNHDA and CDR2 is SQIVND (reference sequence). The CDR3 has 16 amino acids. CDR3 region: CASSIPSGRHYNEQFF. The DNA for the CDR3 is TGTGCCAGTAGTATTCCTAGCGGGAGGCATTACAATGAGCAGTTCTTC.

This rearrangement joins TRBV7-2 to TRBJ2-7; 7 bases line up with TRBD2. Germline CDR1 reads SGHTA; CDR2 reads FQGNSA. The CDR3 covers 14 residues. V shed 5 bases, J shed 2 bases, and the junction held 6 bases outside the gene matches. CDR3 loop: CASSTSGKAYEQYF. Here the CDR3 DNA reads TGTGCCAGCAGCACCAGCGGGAAAGCCTACGAGCAGTACTTC. The complete variable domain, with remaining parts taken from reference TRBV7-2 and TRBJ2-7, reads GAGVSQSPSNKVTEKGKDVELRCDPISGHTALYWYRQSLGQGLEFLIYFQGNSAPDKSGLPSDRFSAERTGGSVSTLTIQRTQQEDSAVYLCASSTSGKAYEQYFGPGTRLTVT.

J is TRBJ1-2 and V is TRBV19; no firm D call. The V gene lost 3 bases and the J gene lost 0 bases, with 8 bases spanning the gap. Germline V gene sequence: CDR1 LNHDA, CDR2 SQIVND (reference sequence). CDR3 length: 14 residues. In DNA form, the CDR3 reads TGTGCCAGTAGTATGGCAGGAACTAACTATGGCTACACCTTC. Translation: CASSMAGTNYGYTF.

This CDR3 reads CASPPGQSNEKLFF. The DNA of the CDR3 is TGTGCCAGCCCACCGGGACAGAGTAATGAAAAACTGTTTTTT. V and J are TRBV21-1 and TRBJ1-4; the listed D gene, TRBD1, was not tested against the DNA. TRBV21-1 is annotated as a pseudogene. The CDR3 consists of 14 residues.

The chain links TRBV2 to TRBJ2-1, with TRBD1 identical over 9 bases. The ends lost 4 bases at V and 5 bases at J; junction bases unmatched: 3. This CDR3 has 14 amino acids. Germline V gene lookup returns CDR1 SNHLY and CDR2 FYNNEI. The CDR3 nucleotides are TGTGCCAGCAGTGTCAGACAGGGGGACAATGAGCAGTTCTTC. The encoded protein is CASSVRQGDNEQFF. The complete variable domain, with remaining parts taken from reference TRBV2 and TRBJ2-1, reads EPEVTQTPSHQVTQMGQEVILRCVPISNHLYFYWYRQILGQKVEFLVSFYNNEISEKSEIFDDQFSVERPDGSNFTLKIRSTKLEDSAMYFCASSVRQGDNEQFFGPGTRLTVL.

This clone occurred a few times. The V call is TRBV2, the J call TRBJ1-2; 8 positions agree with TRBD1. Germline V CDR1 and CDR2: SNHLY, FYNNEI. The CDR3 runs to 13 residues. After removal of 7 bases from V and 8 bases from J, the junction contained 9 bases not matched to a gene. Here the CDR3 reads CASIGQGARGYTF. The CDR3 nucleotides read TGTGCCAGCATCGGCCAGGGGGCGCGGGGCTACACCTTC.

The chain joins TRBV7-2 to TRBJ2-3, with no clear D. The CDR3 runs to 14 residues. The germline V gene has CDR1 SGHTA and CDR2 FQGNSA. V gave up 0 bases and J gave up 5 bases, with 9 bases separating them. CDR3 sequence: CASSLAGTEDTQYF. The CDR3 nucleotides are TGTGCCAGCAGCTTAGCAGGCACGGAAGATACGCAGTATTTT.

This chain connects TRBV6-8 to TRBJ2-7, with TRBD2 matching 9 bases. The CDR3 loop spans 16 amino acids. V gave up 5 bases and J gave up 3 bases; unmatched junction bases: 11. Germline assignment: CDR1 MNHGY and CDR2 SAAAGT. CDR3 DNA: TGTGCCAGCAGTGGTGCTAGCGGGGAGAAATACTACGAGCAGTACTTC. Its translation is CASSGASGEKYYEQYF.

The chain links TRBV7-6 to TRBJ2-5; 9 bases align to TRBD2. The V gene's germline CDR1 is SGHVS and CDR2 FNYEAQ. V was pared by 3 bases and J by 4 bases, with 0 bases of the junction left unmatched. CDR3 length: 13 residues. The CDR3 DNA is TGTGCCAGCAGCTTTAGCGGGAGAGAGACCCAGTACTTC. This codes for CASSFSGRETQYF.

This chain joins TRBV6-5 and TRBJ2-7; 8 bases agree with TRBD1. The ends lost 6 bases at V and 3 bases at J; junction bases unmatched: 7. This CDR3 is 14 amino acids long. The germline V gene has CDR1 MNHEY and CDR2 SVGAGI. The CDR3 sequence is CASSRRDRSYEQYF. CDR3 bases: TGTGCCAGCAGCCGCCGGGACAGGAGCTACGAGCAGTACTTC.

This rearrangement joins TRBV11-3 to TRBJ2-4, with no clear D. V lost 0 bases and J 8 bases, leaving 5 bases between the germline ends. Per germline, CDR1 SGHNT and CDR2 YENEEA. This CDR3 is 12 amino acids long. The CDR3 is CASSLDMDIQYF. In DNA, the CDR3 is TGTGCCAGCAGCTTAGATATGGACATTCAGTACTTC.

This chain's CDR3 is CASSRGLAGGPVSSYNEQFF. CDR3 nucleotides: TGTGCCAGTAGTAGGGGACTAGCGGGAGGGCCGGTGAGCTCCTACAATGAGCAGTTCTTC. This chain uses TRBV19 with TRBJ2-1, with TRBD2 matching over 16 bases. Germline V gene data show CDR1 as LNHDA and CDR2 as SQIVND (reference sequence). The CDR3 covers 20 residues. J was trimmed by 0 bases and V by 4 bases; bases with no gene match: 9.

V is TRBV5-5 and J is TRBJ2-7, with D maybe TRBD2 (6 bases). V was cut by 2 bases and J by 6 bases, with 18 bases left in between. CDR1 is SGHKS, CDR2 YYEKEE, per germline (reference sequence). This CDR3 has 15 amino acids. In DNA, the CDR3 is TGTGCCAGCAGCTTCGGTAGCAGGAGGGAGGCCGAGCAGTACTTC. This gives the protein CASSFGSRREAEQYF.

This clone was counted a single time. In nucleotides, the CDR3 is TGTGCCAGCAGTTTCAGGGGGCTTGGCACTGAAGCTTTCTTT. Translated: CASSFRGLGTEAFF. The chain employs TRBV27 and TRBJ1-1; 8 nucleotides match TRBD1. Per the germline V gene, CDR1 is MNHEY and CDR2 is SMNVEV (reference sequence). CDR3 length: 14 residues. After removal of 3 bases from V and 4 bases from J, the junction contained 4 bases not matched to a gene.

V and J are TRBV28 and TRBJ2-7, with D tentatively TRBD2 (5 bases). The CDR3 has 14 residues. The germline V gene encodes CDR1 MDHEN and CDR2 SYDVKM. V lost 8 bases, J lost 0 bases, and 14 bases lay in between. The CDR3: CASGAVRSSYEQYF. As DNA, the CDR3 is TGTGCCAGCGGAGCGGTCCGGAGCTCCTACGAGCAGTACTTC.

The rearrangement joins TRBV2 to TRBJ2-7; TRBD1 agrees at 9 bases. With V trimmed by 6 bases and J by 5 bases, 8 bases remained unmatched. The CDR3 is made up of 14 amino acids. Looked up from germline, CDR1 is SNHLY and CDR2 is FYNNEI. The CDR3 loop reads CASRAPGQGNEQYF. CDR3 nucleotide sequence: TGTGCCAGCAGGGCCCCGGGACAGGGAAACGAGCAGTACTTC. Using reference TRBV2 and TRBJ2-7 for the parts outside the CDR3, the full variable domain is EPEVTQTPSHQVTQMGQEVILRCVPISNHLYFYWYRQILGQKVEFLVSFYNNEISEKSEIFDDQFSVERPDGSNFTLKIRSTKLEDSAMYFCASRAPGQGNEQYFGPGTRLTVT.

The chain has TRBV9 and TRBJ2-1, with TRBD1 as a possible D gene (5 bases). Trimming removed 0 bases from V and 0 bases from J, with 10 bases in between. The CDR3 length is 16 residues. CDR1 SGDLS and CDR2 YYNGEE come from the germline V gene. In nucleotides, the CDR3 is TGTGCCAGCAGCGTAGTGGGGCTTAGCTCCTACAATGAGCAGTTCTTC. Translating gives CASSVVGLSSYNEQFF.

This rearrangement joins TRBV6-5 to TRBJ2-3; TRBD2 agrees at 9 bases. The J segment lost 3 bases and the V segment lost 10 bases, leaving 8 bases of the junction unmatched. In germline, CDR1 is MNHEY, CDR2 SVGAGI. CDR3 size: 14 residues. The CDR3 DNA reads TGTGCCACCGTCCCAGCGGGAGGAACAGATACGCAGTATTTT. This sequence encodes CATVPAGGTDTQYF.

This chain connects TRBV7-8 to TRBJ2-2; D perhaps matches TRBD2 (6 bases). Germline CDR1 reads SGHVS; CDR2 reads FQNEAQ. The V end was cut by 3 bases, the J end by 6 bases, with 17 bases between. This CDR3 is 16 amino acids long. CDR3 sequence: CASSFREGLYPGELFF. The DNA of the CDR3 is TGTGCCAGCAGCTTCCGTGAGGGACTCTACCCCGGGGAGCTGTTTTTT.

V gene TRBV25-1 combines with J gene TRBJ1-1, with a possible D match to TRBD1 (5 bases). This CDR3 is built from 14 residues. V was trimmed by 7 bases and J by 0 bases, leaving 12 bases between them. Germline V gene sequence: CDR1 MGHDK, CDR2 SYGVNS. The CDR3 is CASTPAGLNTEAFF. In nucleotides, the CDR3 is TGTGCCAGCACCCCGGCAGGGCTGAACACTGAAGCTTTCTTT.

A single count supports this clone. This rearrangement joins TRBV19 to TRBJ2-5, with 7 bases fitting TRBD1. Germline CDR1 is LNHDA and CDR2 is SQIVND (reference sequence). This CDR3 is 14 amino acids long. V shed 5 bases and J 1 base; nucleotides not matched to a gene: 4. The CDR3 nucleotides are TGTGCCAGTAGTCCAGGGACAGTCCAAGAGACCCAGTACTTC. It specifies CASSPGTVQETQYF.

The CDR3 coding sequence is TGTGCCAGCAGCTTAGGACAGGGCTTTTATGGCTACACCTTC. It specifies CASSLGQGFYGYTF. The rearrangement uses TRBV7-9 and TRBJ1-2; 7 bases are a match to TRBD1. This CDR3 has 14 residues. The V gene end was trimmed by 1 base and the J gene end by 5 bases; junction bases not matched to a gene: 4. Per the germline V gene, CDR1 is SEHNR and CDR2 is FQNEAQ (reference sequence). Looking up the rest from reference TRBV7-9 and TRBJ1-2 gives the full variable domain: DTGVSQNPRHKITKRGQNVTFRCDPISEHNRLYWYRQTLGQGPEFLTYFQNEAQLEKSRLLSDRFSAERPKGSFSTLEIQRTEQGDSAMYLCASSLGQGFYGYTFGSGTRLTVV.

CDR3 region: CAWKTTYGREGIGELFF. The CDR3 DNA is TGTGCCTGGAAAACCACCTACGGGAGGGAAGGTATCGGGGAGCTGTTTTTT. The V gene is TRBV30, the J gene TRBJ2-2; TRBD2 matches 8 bases. From germline, CDR1 is GTSNPN and CDR2 SVGIG (reference sequence). Trimming at V came to 4 bases and at J to 7 bases, leaving 17 bases not matched to a gene. The CDR3 totals 17 residues.

The V call is TRBV19, the J call TRBJ2-7, with TRBD1 identical over 8 bases. CDR1 and CDR2 (germline): LNHDA, SQIVND (reference sequence). Trimming at V came to 8 bases and at J to 2 bases, leaving 8 bases not matched to a gene. The CDR3 spans 14 residues. CDR3 in amino acids: CASQRAGGPYEQYF. The CDR3 DNA sequence: TGTGCCAGTCAAAGGGCAGGGGGCCCCTACGAGCAGTACTTC.

The V and J genes are TRBV5-6 and TRBJ2-3, with 8 nucleotides matching TRBD2. The CDR3 length is 15 residues. V dropped 1 base and J dropped 6; count of bases not matched to a gene: 7. Germline CDR1 is SGHDT and CDR2 is YYEEEE. The CDR3 sequence: CASSLPGGPGDTQYF. The CDR3 region has the DNA TGTGCCAGCAGCTTGCCGGGAGGGCCCGGTGATACGCAGTATTTT.

The V call is TRBV7-8, the J call TRBJ1-2; 9 positions agree with TRBD1. The CDR3 consists of 13 residues. Germline CDR1 SGHVS, CDR2 FQNEAQ. V shed 3 bases and J 9 bases; nucleotides not matched to a gene: 5. The CDR3 DNA follows: TGTGCCAGCAGCTTGGGGGACAGGGTTAGCTACACCTTC. It encodes CASSLGDRVSYTF.

The chain combines TRBV6-6 with TRBJ1-1; D gene ambiguous. CDR3 size: 11 residues. V was shortened by 8 bases and J by 0 bases, with 4 bases between the two germline ends. Germline V gene lookup returns CDR1 MNHNY and CDR2 SVGAGI (reference sequence). CDR3 sequence: CASLMNTEAFF. The CDR3 DNA is TGTGCCAGCCTTATGAACACTGAAGCTTTCTTT.

A single count supports this clone. This chain connects TRBV4-3 to TRBJ2-3; 11 bases agree with TRBD1. Unmatched junction bases numbered 7, after V lost 1 base and J lost 4 bases. In germline, CDR1 is LGHNA, CDR2 YSLEER. The CDR3 contains 17 residues. CDR3 bases: TGCGCCAGCAGCCAAGTCACGCGGGACAGGGGGGCAGATACGCAGTATTTT. Its protein is CASSQVTRDRGADTQYF.